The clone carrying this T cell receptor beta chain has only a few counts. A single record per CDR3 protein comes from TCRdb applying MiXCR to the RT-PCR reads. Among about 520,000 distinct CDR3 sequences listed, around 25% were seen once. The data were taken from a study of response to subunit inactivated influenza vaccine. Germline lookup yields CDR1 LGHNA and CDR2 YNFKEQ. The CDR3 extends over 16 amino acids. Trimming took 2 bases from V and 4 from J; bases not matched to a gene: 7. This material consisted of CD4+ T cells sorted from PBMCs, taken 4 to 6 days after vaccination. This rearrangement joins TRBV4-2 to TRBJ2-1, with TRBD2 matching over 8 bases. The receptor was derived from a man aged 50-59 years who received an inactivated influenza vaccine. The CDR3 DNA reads TGTGCCAGCAGCCAAAGGGCAGCGGGGGATTACAATGAGCAGTTCTTC. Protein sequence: CASSQRAAGDYNEQFF.